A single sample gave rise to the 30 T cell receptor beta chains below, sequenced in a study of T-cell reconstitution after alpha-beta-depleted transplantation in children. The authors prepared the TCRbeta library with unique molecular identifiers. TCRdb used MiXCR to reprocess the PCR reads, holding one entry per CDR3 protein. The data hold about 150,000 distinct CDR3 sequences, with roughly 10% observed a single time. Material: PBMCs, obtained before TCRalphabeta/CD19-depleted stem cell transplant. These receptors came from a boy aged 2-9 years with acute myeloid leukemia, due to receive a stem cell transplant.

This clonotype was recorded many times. The CDR3 sequence is CSVGASGGTDEQFF. CDR3 DNA sequence: TGCAGCGTTGGGGCTAGCGGGGGTACCGATGAGCAGTTCTTC. The J gene is TRBJ2-1, the V gene TRBV29-1, with 10 bases lining up with TRBD2. The CDR3 covers 14 residues. Germline trimming cut 4 bases from V and 8 bases from J; bases unmatched to any gene: 8. Germline CDR1 is SQVTM and CDR2 is ANQGSEA.

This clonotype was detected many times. As DNA, the CDR3 is TGCGCCAGCAGTCCCGGCAGGGGCAACGGGGAGCTGTTTTTT. Amino acid sequence: CASSPGRGNGELFF. The rearrangement joins TRBV5-1 to TRBJ2-2; the D gene is possibly TRBD1 (6 bases). V gave up 5 bases and J gave up 7 bases, with 15 bases separating them. This CDR3 is 14 amino acids long. Looked up from germline, CDR1 is SGHRS and CDR2 is YFSETQ.

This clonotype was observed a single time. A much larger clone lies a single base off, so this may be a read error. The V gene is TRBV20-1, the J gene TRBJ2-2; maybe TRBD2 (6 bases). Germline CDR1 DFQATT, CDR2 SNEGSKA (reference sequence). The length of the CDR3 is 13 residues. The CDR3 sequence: CSSRKEAGGELFF. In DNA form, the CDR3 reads TGCAGTTCTAGAAAGGAAGCGGGCGGGGAGCTGTTTTTT.

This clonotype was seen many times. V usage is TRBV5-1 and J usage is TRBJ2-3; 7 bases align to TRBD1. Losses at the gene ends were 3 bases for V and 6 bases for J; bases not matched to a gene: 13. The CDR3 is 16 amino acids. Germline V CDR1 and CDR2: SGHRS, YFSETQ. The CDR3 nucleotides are TGCGCCAGCAGCTCCGGCATCAGGGGGTCGCTGGATACGCAGTATTTT. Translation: CASSSGIRGSLDTQYF.

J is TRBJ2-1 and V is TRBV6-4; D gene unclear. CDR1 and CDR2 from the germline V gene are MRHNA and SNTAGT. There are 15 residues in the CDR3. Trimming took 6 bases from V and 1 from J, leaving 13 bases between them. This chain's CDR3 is CASRTQGRSYNEQFF. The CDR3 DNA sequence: TGTGCCAGCAGGACACAAGGACGGTCCTACAATGAGCAGTTCTTC.

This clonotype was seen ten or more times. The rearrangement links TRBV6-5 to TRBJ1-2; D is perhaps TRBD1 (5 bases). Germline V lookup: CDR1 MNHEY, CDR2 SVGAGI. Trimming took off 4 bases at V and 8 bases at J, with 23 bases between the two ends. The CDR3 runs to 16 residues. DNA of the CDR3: TGTGCCAGCAGTTCAACAAACTTGCCAGGGTTTCACGGCTACACCTTC. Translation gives CASSSTNLPGFHGYTF.

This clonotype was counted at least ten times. Here the CDR3 DNA reads TGTGCCAGCAGCGTATCCGATAATTCACCCCTCCACTTT. Its translation: CASSVSDNSPLHF. The gene calls are TRBV9 and TRBJ1-6; D unresolved. The CDR3 has 13 residues. The V gene's germline CDR1 is SGDLS and CDR2 YYNGEE. The V gene lost 1 base and the J gene lost 5 bases, with 4 bases spanning the gap.

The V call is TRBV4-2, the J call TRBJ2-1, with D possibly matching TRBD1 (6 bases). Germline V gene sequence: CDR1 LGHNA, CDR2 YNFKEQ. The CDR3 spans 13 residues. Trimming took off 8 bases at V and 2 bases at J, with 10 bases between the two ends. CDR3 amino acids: CASHGTTYNEQFF. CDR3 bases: TGTGCCAGCCACGGGACAACCTACAATGAGCAGTTCTTC.

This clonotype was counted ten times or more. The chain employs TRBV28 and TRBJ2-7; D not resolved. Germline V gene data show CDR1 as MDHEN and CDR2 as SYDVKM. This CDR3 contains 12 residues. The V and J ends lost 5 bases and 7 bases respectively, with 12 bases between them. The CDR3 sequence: CASSVGLREQYF. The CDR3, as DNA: TGTGCCAGCAGTGTCGGGTTACGAGAGCAGTACTTC.

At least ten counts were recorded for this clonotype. Written as DNA, the CDR3 is TGTGCCAGCCTTGCCTCGGCCCCAGGTACGCAGTATTTT. Amino acids: CASLASAPGTQYF. The V and J genes are TRBV28 and TRBJ2-3; no definite D call. Germline V CDR1 and CDR2: MDHEN, SYDVKM. The CDR3 runs to 13 residues. Trimming left V 8 bases short and J 8 bases short, with 17 bases between. Looking up the rest from reference TRBV28 and TRBJ2-3 gives the full variable domain: DVKVTQSSRYLVKRTGEKVFLECVQDMDHENMFWYRQDPGLGLRLIYFSYDVKMKEKGDIPEGYSVSREKKERFSLILESASTNQTSMYLCASLASAPGTQYFGPGTRLTVL.

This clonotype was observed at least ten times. This CDR3 reads CASSLPTPAGGLYNEQFF. The CDR3 nucleotides read TGTGCCAGCAGTTTGCCTACCCCCGCGGGAGGGCTCTACAATGAGCAGTTCTTC. The chain links TRBV28 to TRBJ2-1; 9 positions match TRBD2. This CDR3 spans 18 amino acids. Looked up from germline, CDR1 is MDHEN and CDR2 is SYDVKM. The V and J ends lost 3 bases and 3 bases, in that order; junction bases with no gene match: 12. Drawing the rest from reference TRBV28 and TRBJ2-1, the complete variable domain is DVKVTQSSRYLVKRTGEKVFLECVQDMDHENMFWYRQDPGLGLRLIYFSYDVKMKEKGDIPEGYSVSREKKERFSLILESASTNQTSMYLCASSLPTPAGGLYNEQFFGPGTRLTVL.

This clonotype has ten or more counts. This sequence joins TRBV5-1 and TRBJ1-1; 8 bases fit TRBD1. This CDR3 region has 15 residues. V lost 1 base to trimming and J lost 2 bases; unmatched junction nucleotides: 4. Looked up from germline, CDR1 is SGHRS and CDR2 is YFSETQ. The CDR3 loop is CASSLTGGENTEAFF. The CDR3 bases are TGCGCCAGCAGCTTGACAGGGGGAGAAAACACTGAAGCTTTCTTT.

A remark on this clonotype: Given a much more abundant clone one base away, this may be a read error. The CDR3 nucleotides are TGTGCCAGCAGATCCGTGTTGGGGGACTATGGCGACACCTTC. Protein: CASRSVLGDYGDTF. The gene calls are TRBV5-6 and TRBJ1-2; D perhaps matches TRBD1 (5 bases). The CDR3 totals 14 residues. CDR1 SGHDT and CDR2 YYEEEE come from the germline V gene.

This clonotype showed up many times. CDR3 in amino acids: CASSLAVSDTQYF. The CDR3, as DNA: TGTGCCAGCAGCTTGGCCGTGTCAGATACGCAGTATTTT. The J gene is TRBJ2-3, the V gene TRBV5-6, with unresolved D. The V end lost 0 bases, the J end lost 4 bases, and 6 bases lay between the germline ends. The germline gives CDR1 SGHDT, CDR2 YYEEEE. The CDR3 has 13 amino acids. Together with reference TRBV5-6 and TRBJ2-3, the CDR3 gives the full variable domain: DAGVTQSPTHLIKTRGQQVTLRCSPKSGHDTVSWYQQALGQGPQFIFQYYEEEERQRGNFPDRFSGHQFPNYSSELNVNALLLGDSALYLCASSLAVSDTQYFGPGTRLTVL.

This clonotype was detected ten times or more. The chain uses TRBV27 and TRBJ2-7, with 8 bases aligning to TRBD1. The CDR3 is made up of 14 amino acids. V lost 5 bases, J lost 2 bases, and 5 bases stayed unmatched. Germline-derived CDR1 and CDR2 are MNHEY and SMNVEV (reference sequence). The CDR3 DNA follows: TGTGCCAGCAGTCAACAGGGGGGACCCTACGAGCAGTACTTC. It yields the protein CASSQQGGPYEQYF.

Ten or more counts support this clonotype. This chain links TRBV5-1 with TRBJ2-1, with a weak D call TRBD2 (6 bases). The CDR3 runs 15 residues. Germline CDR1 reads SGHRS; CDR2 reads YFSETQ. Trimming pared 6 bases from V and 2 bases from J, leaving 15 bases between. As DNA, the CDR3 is TGCGCCAGCAACACAGCGGGCCTCGCCTACAATGAGCAGTTCTTC. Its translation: CASNTAGLAYNEQFF.

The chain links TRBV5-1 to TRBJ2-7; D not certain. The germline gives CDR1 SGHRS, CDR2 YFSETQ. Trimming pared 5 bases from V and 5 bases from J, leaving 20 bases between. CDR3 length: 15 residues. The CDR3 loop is CASSYRRTPRDEQYF. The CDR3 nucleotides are TGCGCCAGCAGTTATAGACGGACCCCTCGGGACGAGCAGTACTTC.

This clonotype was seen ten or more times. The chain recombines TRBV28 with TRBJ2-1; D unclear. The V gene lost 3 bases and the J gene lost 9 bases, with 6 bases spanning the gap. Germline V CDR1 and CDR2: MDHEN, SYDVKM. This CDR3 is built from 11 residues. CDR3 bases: TGTGCCAGCAGTTTTCTTGGTGAGCAGTTCTTC. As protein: CASSFLGEQFF.

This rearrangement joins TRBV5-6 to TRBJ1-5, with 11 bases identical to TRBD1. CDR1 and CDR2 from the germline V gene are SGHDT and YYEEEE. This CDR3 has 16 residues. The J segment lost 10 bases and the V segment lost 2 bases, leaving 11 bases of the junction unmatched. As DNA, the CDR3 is TGTGCCAGCAGCTTAAGCGGACAGGGGGCGCCCGGCCCCCAGCATTTT. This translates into CASSLSGQGAPGPQHF. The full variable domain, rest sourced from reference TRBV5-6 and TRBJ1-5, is DAGVTQSPTHLIKTRGQQVTLRCSPKSGHDTVSWYQQALGQGPQFIFQYYEEEERQRGNFPDRFSGHQFPNYSSELNVNALLLGDSALYLCASSLSGQGAPGPQHFGDGTRLSIL.

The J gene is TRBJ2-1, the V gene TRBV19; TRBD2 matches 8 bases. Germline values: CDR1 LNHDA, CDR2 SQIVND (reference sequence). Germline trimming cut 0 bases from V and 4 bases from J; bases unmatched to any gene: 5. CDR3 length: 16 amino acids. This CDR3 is CASSIDRSGSYNEQFF. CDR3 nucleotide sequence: TGTGCCAGTAGTATAGATCGCAGCGGGAGTTACAATGAGCAGTTCTTC.

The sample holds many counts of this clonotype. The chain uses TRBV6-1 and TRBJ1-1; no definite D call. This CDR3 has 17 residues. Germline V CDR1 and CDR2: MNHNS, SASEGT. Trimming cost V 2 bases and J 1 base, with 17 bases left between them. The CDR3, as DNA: TGTGCCAGCAGTGAACTCCCTTATTGGTCTTCGAACACTGAAGCTTTCTTT. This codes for CASSELPYWSSNTEAFF.

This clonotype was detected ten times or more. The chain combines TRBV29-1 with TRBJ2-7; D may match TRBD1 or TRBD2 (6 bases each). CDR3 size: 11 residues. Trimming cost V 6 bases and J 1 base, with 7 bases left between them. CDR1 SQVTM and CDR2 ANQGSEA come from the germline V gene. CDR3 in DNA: TGCAGCGTAGGGGGGTCCTACGAGCAGTACTTC. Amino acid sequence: CSVGGSYEQYF.

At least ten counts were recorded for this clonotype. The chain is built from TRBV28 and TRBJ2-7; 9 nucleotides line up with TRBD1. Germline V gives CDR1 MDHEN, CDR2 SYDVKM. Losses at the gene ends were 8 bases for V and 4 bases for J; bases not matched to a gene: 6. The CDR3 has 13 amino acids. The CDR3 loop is CASEGTGSYEQYF. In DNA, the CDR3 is TGTGCCAGCGAGGGGACAGGGTCTTACGAGCAGTACTTC.

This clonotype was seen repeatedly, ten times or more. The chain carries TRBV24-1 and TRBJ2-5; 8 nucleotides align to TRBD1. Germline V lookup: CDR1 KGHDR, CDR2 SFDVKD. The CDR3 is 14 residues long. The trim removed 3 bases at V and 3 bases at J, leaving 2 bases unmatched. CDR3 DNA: TGTGCCACCAGTGATGCGACAGGGGAAGAGACCCAGTACTTC. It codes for CATSDATGEETQYF.

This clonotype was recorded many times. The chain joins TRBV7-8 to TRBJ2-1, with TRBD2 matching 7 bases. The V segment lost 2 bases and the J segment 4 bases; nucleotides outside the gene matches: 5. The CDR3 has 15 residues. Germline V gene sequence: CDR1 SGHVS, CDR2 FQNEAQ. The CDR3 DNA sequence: TGTGCCAGCAGCTTACTAAGCGGGACTTACAATGAGCAGTTCTTC. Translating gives CASSLLSGTYNEQFF.

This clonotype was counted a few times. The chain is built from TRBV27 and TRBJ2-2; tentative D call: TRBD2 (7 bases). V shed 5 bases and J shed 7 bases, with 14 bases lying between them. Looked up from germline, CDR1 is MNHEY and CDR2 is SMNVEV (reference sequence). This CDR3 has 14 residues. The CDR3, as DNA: TGTGCCAGCAGTAGGGGGGGGTCGGGCGGGGAGCTGTTTTTT. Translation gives CASSRGGSGGELFF.

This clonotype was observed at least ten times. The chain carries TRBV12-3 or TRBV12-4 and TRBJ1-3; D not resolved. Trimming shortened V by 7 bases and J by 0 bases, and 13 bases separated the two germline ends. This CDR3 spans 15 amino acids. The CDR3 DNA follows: TGTGCCAGCACCCGAGACACGATCTCTGGAAACACCATATATTTT. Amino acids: CASTRDTISGNTIYF.

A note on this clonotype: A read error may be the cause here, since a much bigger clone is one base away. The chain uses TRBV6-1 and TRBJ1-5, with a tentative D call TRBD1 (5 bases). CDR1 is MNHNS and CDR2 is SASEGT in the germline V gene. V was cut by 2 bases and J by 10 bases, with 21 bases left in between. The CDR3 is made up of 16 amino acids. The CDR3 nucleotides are TGTGCCAGCAGTGAAAACGGCAGCGGGGGGGTAATACCCCAGCATTTT. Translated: CASSENGSGGVIPQHF.

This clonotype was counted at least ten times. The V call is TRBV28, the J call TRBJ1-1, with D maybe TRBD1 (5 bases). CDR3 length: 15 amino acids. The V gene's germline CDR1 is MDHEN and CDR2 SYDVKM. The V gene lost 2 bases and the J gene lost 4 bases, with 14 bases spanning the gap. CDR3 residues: CASSLPGRILTEAFF. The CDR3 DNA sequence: TGTGCCAGCAGTTTACCGGGACGTATTCTCACTGAAGCTTTCTTT.

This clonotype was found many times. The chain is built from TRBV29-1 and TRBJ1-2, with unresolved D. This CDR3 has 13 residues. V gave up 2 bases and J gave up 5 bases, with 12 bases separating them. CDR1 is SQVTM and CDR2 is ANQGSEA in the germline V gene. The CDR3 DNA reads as TGCAGCGTTGAAACGGCAGAGTTATATGGCTACACCTTC. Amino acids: CSVETAELYGYTF. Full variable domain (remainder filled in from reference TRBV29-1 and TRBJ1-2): SAVISQKPSRDICQRGTSLTIQCQVDSQVTMMFWYRQQPGQSLTLIATANQGSEATYESGFVIDKFPISRPNLTFSTLTVSNMSPEDSSIYLCSVETAELYGYTFGSGTRLTVV.